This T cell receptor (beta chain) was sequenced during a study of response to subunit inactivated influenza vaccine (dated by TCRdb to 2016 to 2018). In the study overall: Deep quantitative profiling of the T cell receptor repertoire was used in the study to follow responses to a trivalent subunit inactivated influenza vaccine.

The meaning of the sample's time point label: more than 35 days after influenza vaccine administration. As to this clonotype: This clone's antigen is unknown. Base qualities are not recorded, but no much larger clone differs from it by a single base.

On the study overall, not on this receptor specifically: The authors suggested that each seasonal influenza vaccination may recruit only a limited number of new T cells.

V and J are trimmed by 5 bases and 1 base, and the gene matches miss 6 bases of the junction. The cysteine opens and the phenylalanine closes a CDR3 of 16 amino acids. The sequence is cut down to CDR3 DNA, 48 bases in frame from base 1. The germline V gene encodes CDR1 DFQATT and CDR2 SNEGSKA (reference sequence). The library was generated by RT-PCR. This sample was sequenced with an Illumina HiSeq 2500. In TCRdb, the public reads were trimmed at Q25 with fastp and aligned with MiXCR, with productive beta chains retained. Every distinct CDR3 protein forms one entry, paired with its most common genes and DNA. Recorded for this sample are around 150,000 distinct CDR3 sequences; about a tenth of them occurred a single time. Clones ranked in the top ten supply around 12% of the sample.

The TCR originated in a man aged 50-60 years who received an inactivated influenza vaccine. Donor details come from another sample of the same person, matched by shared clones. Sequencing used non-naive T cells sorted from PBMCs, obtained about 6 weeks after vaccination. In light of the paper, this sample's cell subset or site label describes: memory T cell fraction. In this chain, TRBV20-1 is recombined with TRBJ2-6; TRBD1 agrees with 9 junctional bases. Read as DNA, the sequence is TGCAGTGCTGTTACAGGGGGCGCGTCTGGGGCCAACGTCCTGACTTTC. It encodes CSAVTGGASGANVLTF.